This note documents a single T cell receptor (beta chain) sequence. Its antigen is undetermined. An end of the junction does not agree with germline; a read error may underlie this. Sample time point: sample taken at primary tumor resection. No cell sorting; template was whole RNA from tumor, lung tissue or PBMC. This record belongs to a study of spatial heterogeneity in lung cancer. Across the study: From matched bulk RNA-seq came a T cell module score, which showed a strong correlation with TCR transcript counts in tumor regions. Study-level points and caveats: Counts of expanded intratumoral alpha and beta TCRs tracked tumor mutation counts.

CDR3 size: 15 residues. Germline assignment: CDR1 SGHRS and CDR2 YFSETQ. Each CDR3 protein is one row after TCRdb ran MiXCR on the 5' RACE reads. This table holds more than 7,500 distinct CDR3 sequences, approximately 8.3% found once. This chain connects TRBV5-1 to TRBJ2-1; tentative D call: TRBD2 (5 bases). The source of this sequence is a female donor with early-stage non-small cell lung cancer. The specimen comprised lung tumor tissue, sampled at surgery. The chain's CDR3 is CAGSLDPGSTNEQFF. The CDR3 DNA sequence: TGCGCCGGCAGCTTGGATCCGGGATCCACGAATGAGCAGTTCTTC.